Each of the 17 T cell receptor beta chains below was sequenced from the same sample in a study of cytomegalovirus exposure and HLA in healthy donors. Researchers ran the PCR with 60 Vbeta and 13 Jbeta primers. Profiling relied on immunoSEQ multiplex PCR, and the TCRdb table lists in-frame clones only, not all of them. The data show under 110,000 clones, with 65% to 80% seen just once and approximately 2.1% held by the top ten. The sequenced sample consisted of PBMCs. All receptors come from a woman aged 40 to 50 in good health and CMV-seronegative.

This rearrangement joins TRBV5-6 to TRBJ2-7, with TRBD2 matching 7 bases. Germline CDR1 reads SGHDT; CDR2 reads YYEEEE. The CDR3 has 13 amino acids. J gave up 4 bases and V 4 bases, and 5 bases lay outside the gene matches. CDR3 in DNA: TGTGCCAGCAGCATCGGGAGGATGTACGAGCAGTACTTC. Protein product: CASSIGRMYEQYF.

This chain joins TRBV21-1 and TRBJ2-3; the D segment call TRBD1 is taken from the table without a DNA check. TRBV21-1 is a pseudogene. CDR3 length equals 14 residues. For the CDR3, the DNA is TGTGCCAGCAGCACCTGGACAGTCCCAGATACGCAGTATTTT. This encodes CASSTWTVPDTQYF.

This clone appeared a single time. V and J are TRBV10-3 and TRBJ2-7, with 11 positions matching TRBD2. The J segment lost 5 bases and the V segment lost 4 bases, leaving 7 bases of the junction unmatched. The CDR3 totals 15 residues. Germline-derived CDR1 and CDR2 are ENHRY and SYGVKD. The CDR3 loop is CAISGQTSGNDEQYF. The DNA for the CDR3 is TGTGCCATCAGTGGCCAGACTAGCGGGAACGACGAGCAGTACTTC.

Note on this clone: Other DNA sequences in the sample encode the same CDR3. The rearrangement uses TRBV9 and TRBJ2-2, with TRBD1 matching 8 bases. The trim removed 4 bases at V and 8 bases at J, leaving 7 bases unmatched. This CDR3 is 14 amino acids long. The V gene's germline CDR1 is SGDLS and CDR2 YYNGEE. CDR3 coding DNA: TGTGCCAGCAGCTCAAGGACAGGGTCAGGGGAGCTGTTTTTT. Translation: CASSSRTGSGELFF.

This clone was counted a single time. Other nucleotide sequences in the sample specify the same CDR3. The chain links TRBV7-2 to TRBJ1-6, with D uncertain. The CDR3 is 14 residues long. Germline V gene lookup returns CDR1 SGHTA and CDR2 FQGNSA. V was pared by 1 base and J by 6 bases, with 7 bases between. The CDR3 loop reads CASSLGHINSPLHF. The CDR3 DNA reads as TGTGCCAGCAGCTTAGGGCACATTAATTCACCCCTCCACTTT.

This clone was counted a few times. Other DNA sequences in this sample translate to the same CDR3. The chain employs TRBV5-1 and TRBJ2-7; the D gene is possibly TRBD1 (5 bases). Germline V gene lookup returns CDR1 SGHRS and CDR2 YFSETQ. Between the trimmed V and J ends, which lost 0 bases and 2 bases, there was a span of 9 bases. This CDR3 is built from 14 residues. The CDR3 sequence: CASSLGAGTYEQYF. The CDR3 region has the DNA TGCGCCAGCAGCTTGGGAGCAGGGACCTACGAGCAGTACTTC.

The chain has TRBV9 and TRBJ2-1; 12 bases are shared with TRBD2. The CDR3 has 18 amino acids. Germline CDR1 and CDR2: SGDLS and YYNGEE. V shed 0 bases, J shed 6 bases, and the junction held 10 bases outside the gene matches. The CDR3 nucleotides are TGTGCCAGCAGCGTAGACCCCGCGACTAGCGGGGGCCGCAATGAGCAGTTCTTC. It encodes CASSVDPATSGGRNEQFF.

The chain recombines TRBV7-2 with TRBJ2-5; a weak D match, TRBD2 (6 bases). The DNA end is a closer match to TRBJ2-7, so the J assignment may be wrong. CDR1 SGHTA and CDR2 FQGNSA come from the germline V gene. There are 17 residues in the CDR3. This CDR3 is CASSLMSGRRGTGEQYF. The CDR3 DNA is TGTGCCAGCAGCTTAATGTCTGGGCGACGGGGGACTGGCGAGCAGTACTTC.

This clone was seen once. The rearrangement links TRBV11-2 to TRBJ2-3; D is possibly TRBD2 (6 bases). The length of the CDR3 is 13 residues. Per the germline V gene, CDR1 is SGHAT and CDR2 is FQNNGV. Trimming removed 1 base from V and 4 bases from J, with 6 bases in between. For the CDR3, the DNA is TGTGCCAGCAGCTTAGCGGGGGCAGATACGCAGTATTTT. The encoded protein is CASSLAGADTQYF.

The chain joins TRBV21-1 to TRBJ1-2; the table's D call, TRBD1, was not checked against the DNA. TRBV21-1 is recorded as a pseudogene. The CDR3 runs 16 residues. CDR3 DNA sequence: TGTGCCAGCAGATCAAACGGGACAGCCCCATTCTATGGCTACACCTTC. It encodes CASRSNGTAPFYGYTF.

This clone was picked up a small number of times. V gene TRBV28 combines with J gene TRBJ1-5, with D uncertain. Trimming shortened V by 7 bases and J by 0 bases, and 10 bases separated the two germline ends. The germline gives CDR1 MDHEN, CDR2 SYDVKM. The CDR3 is 14 residues long. CDR3 sequence reads: CASNPGNSNQPQHF. CDR3 nucleotides: TGTGCCAGCAATCCGGGAAATAGCAATCAGCCCCAGCATTTT.

The CDR3 here is CSAEGYGVSGNTEAFF. The CDR3 DNA follows: TGCAGCGCGGAAGGGTACGGGGTGAGTGGGAACACTGAAGCTTTCTTT. V and J are TRBV29-1 and TRBJ1-1; unclear D gene. The CDR3 is made up of 16 amino acids. V was trimmed by 7 bases and J by 1 base, leaving 22 bases between them. Germline V gives CDR1 SQVTM, CDR2 ANQGSEA.

The chain links TRBV5-1 to TRBJ2-1; D remains ambiguous. Germline V gene data show CDR1 as SGHRS and CDR2 as YFSETQ. V shed 0 bases and J shed 0 bases, with 16 bases lying between them. The CDR3 contains 18 residues. The CDR3 nucleotides read TGCGCCAGCAGCTTGGCCAGTGGTTCGCAGGTCTCCTACAATGAGCAGTTCTTC. Its protein is CASSLASGSQVSYNEQFF.

This clone has just one count. This chain joins TRBV7-2 and TRBJ1-2; 8 bases fit TRBD1. The V segment lost 2 bases and the J segment 6 bases; nucleotides outside the gene matches: 8. Germline loops: CDR1 SGHTA, CDR2 FQGNSA. The CDR3 covers 15 residues. CDR3 in DNA: TGTGCCAGCAGCTTATCCACAGGGGGAAAGGATGGCTACACCTTC. This sequence encodes CASSLSTGGKDGYTF.

The V call is TRBV15, the J call TRBJ1-1, with a tentative D call TRBD1 (6 bases). The V gene's germline CDR1 is LNHNV and CDR2 YYDKDF (reference sequence). Deletions cut 3 bases from V and 9 bases from J, with 11 bases between. The CDR3 has 12 amino acids. The CDR3 DNA is TGTGCCACCAGCAGCTTGGACAGAAAAGCTTTCTTT. It encodes CATSSLDRKAFF.

This clone was counted only a few times. The rearrangement joins TRBV21-1 to TRBJ2-7; the table's D call, TRBD1, has no DNA check behind it. TRBV21-1 is recorded as a pseudogene. This CDR3 region has 16 residues. In DNA form, the CDR3 reads TGTGCCAGCAGCGAGGACTCGGACAGGCGGGGAGACGAGCAGTACTTC. It specifies CASSEDSDRRGDEQYF.

V usage is TRBV15 and J usage is TRBJ2-7, with a weak D call TRBD1 (6 bases). Trimming cost V 6 bases and J 2 bases, with 8 bases left between them. Germline values: CDR1 LNHNV, CDR2 YYDKDF (reference sequence). There are 12 residues in the CDR3. As DNA, the CDR3 is TGTGCCACCAGTGCAGGGGCCTACGAGCAGTACTTC. The encoded protein is CATSAGAYEQYF.